These T cell receptor beta chains were read from a single sample in a study of blood T cells in healthy people across ages. TCRdb ran MiXCR on the 5' RACE reads and lists one entry per CDR3 protein. The sample holds roughly 1,500,000 distinct CDR3 sequences, approximately 40% seen once. Material: blood. These receptors were collected from a woman aged 18-30 years in good health. CDR3s include the opening cysteine and the closing phenylalanine or tryptophan. The order of the fields is J gene, CDR3 length, clone size, V gene, D gene, CDR3 protein, CDR3 DNA. A D gene is named only where the DNA matches it firmly. Rows give clone size only sometimes, using once, few, many, or a class for an expanded clone.

>TRBJ1-4|13|few|TRBV6-1|-
CASSDRGGEKLFF
TGTGCCAGCAGTGACAGGGGCGGGGAAAAACTGTTTTTT
>TRBJ2-2|13|-|TRBV10-3|TRBD2
CAAGGVNSGELFF
TGTGCCGCGGGGGGAGTTAATTCCGGGGAGCTGTTTTTT
>TRBJ1-4|15|-|TRBV28|TRBD1
CASSLGGTGGEKLFF
TGTGCCAGCAGTTTAGGAGGGACAGGGGGCGAAAAACTGTTTTTT
>TRBJ2-1|15|few|TRBV20-1|TRBD2
CSARGSSGTFNEQFF
TGCAGTGCTAGAGGAAGCAGCGGGACCTTCAATGAGCAGTTCTTC
>TRBJ1-4|16|-|TRBV20-1|-
CSANGAPGDLGEKLFF
TGCAGTGCCAATGGGGCGCCGGGGGATCTAGGTGAAAAACTGTTTTTT
>TRBJ2-7|16|few|TRBV6-5|TRBD1
CASSYRPGTGLYEQYF
TGTGCCAGCAGTTACCGTCCCGGGACAGGTTTGTACGAGCAGTACTTC
>TRBJ2-6|19|-|TRBV20-1|TRBD2
CSARFLRGLAGSGANVLTF
TGCAGTGCTAGATTCCTTCGGGGACTAGCGGGCTCTGGGGCCAACGTCCTGACTTTC
>TRBJ2-3|15|-|TRBV5-1|-
CASRVGQGGPDTQYF
TGCGCCAGCAGGGTCGGACAAGGAGGGCCAGATACGCAGTATTTT
>TRBJ2-5|15|few|TRBV7-8|TRBD2
CASSPGLDRQETQYF
TGTGCCAGCAGCCCGGGACTAGATCGTCAAGAGACCCAGTACTTC
>TRBJ2-7|17|-|TRBV5-1|-
CASSFPGSRGPTYEQYF
TGCGCCAGCAGCTTCCCCGGCTCTCGGGGCCCAACCTACGAGCAGTACTTC
>TRBJ1-1|18|-|TRBV12-5|-
CASGLVLGGQKMNTEAFF
TGTGCTAGTGGTTTGGTACTGGGAGGACAGAAAATGAACACTGAAGCTTTCTTT
>TRBJ1-2|12|-|TRBV12-3/TRBV12-4|-
CASSWRAGSYTF
TGTGCCAGCAGTTGGCGGGCAGGGAGCTACACCTTC
>TRBJ2-3|16|-|TRBV7-9|TRBD1
CASSFRGRGNADTQYF
TGTGCCAGCAGCTTCAGGGGGCGCGGTAATGCAGATACGCAGTATTTT
>TRBJ2-1|13|-|TRBV7-7|TRBD2
CASSSGLAGEQFF
TGTGCCAGCAGCTCGGGACTAGCGGGAGAGCAGTTCTTC
>TRBJ2-1|14|-|TRBV19|-
CASILVRSYNEQFF
TGTGCCAGTATACTAGTTCGTTCCTACAATGAGCAGTTCTTC
>TRBJ1-2|16|-|TRBV28|TRBD1
CASSSEVGTGVYGYTF
TGTGCCAGCAGTTCCGAAGTAGGGACAGGGGTTTATGGCTACACCTTC
>TRBJ2-7|13|-|TRBV12-3/TRBV12-4|-
CASRVTASYEQYF
TGTGCCAGCAGAGTGACAGCCTCCTACGAGCAGTACTTC
>TRBJ1-2|13|-|TRBV2|TRBD1
CASRGQGRYGYTF
TGTGCCAGCAGGGGACAGGGGAGGTATGGCTACACCTTC
>TRBJ2-6|18|few|TRBV10-3|-
CAISPWDDLGSGANVLTF
TGTGCCATCAGCCCTTGGGACGACTTGGGCTCTGGGGCCAACGTCCTGACTTTC
>TRBJ1-6|14|few|TRBV12-3/TRBV12-4|-
CASSRQRDNSPLHF
TGTGCCAGCAGCCGACAACGGGATAATTCACCCCTCCACTTT
>TRBJ2-7|14|-|TRBV19|-
CASSIGGTYYEQYF
TGTGCCAGTAGTATAGGGGGGACTTACTACGAGCAGTACTTC
>TRBJ1-2|11|few|TRBV9|-
CASSRVNGYTF
TGTGCCAGCAGCCGAGTGAATGGCTACACCTTC
>TRBJ1-2|12|few|TRBV29-1|-
CSAVGGNYGYTF
TGCAGCGCAGTAGGAGGAAACTATGGCTACACCTTC
>TRBJ2-3|19|few|TRBV7-2|TRBD2
CASSPRLAGETKRADTQYF
TGTGCCAGCAGCCCCCGACTAGCGGGGGAAACAAAGCGGGCAGATACGCAGTATTTT
>TRBJ2-5|17|once|TRBV11-2|-
CASSPLGGLPSADEQYF
TGTGCCAGCAGTCCCCTCGGAGGGCTACCTAGCGCTGATGAGCAGTACTTC
>TRBJ2-6|17|-|TRBV4-2|-
CASSQGDSHSGANALTF
TGTGCCAGCAGCCAAGGGGACTCCCACTCTGGGGCCAACGCCCTGACTTTC
>TRBJ2-7|13|many|TRBV6-6|-
CASSPPDRYEQYF
TGTGCCAGCAGTCCACCTGACAGGTACGAGCAGTACTTC
>TRBJ2-1|12|many|TRBV20-1|-
CSARTSYNEQFF
TGCAGTGCCCGGACGAGCTACAATGAGCAGTTCTTC
>TRBJ2-1|15|-|TRBV20-1|-
CSASRQTSSYNEQFF
TGCAGTGCTTCGCGACAGACGAGCTCCTACAATGAGCAGTTCTTC
>TRBJ2-3|16|few|TRBV7-8|TRBD1
CASSPNRGLVTDTQYF
TGTGCCAGCAGCCCCAACAGGGGGCTAGTCACAGATACGCAGTATTTT
>TRBJ1-6|14|few|TRBV7-9|-
CASSFEGGNSPLHF
TGTGCCAGCAGCTTTGAGGGGGGAAATTCACCCCTCCACTTT
>TRBJ1-1|14|-|TRBV6-5|-
CASSEYGTVTEAFF
TGTGCCAGCAGTGAATACGGGACGGTCACTGAAGCTTTCTTT
>TRBJ2-3|12|-|TRBV20-1|-
CSAIGWLDTQYF
TGCAGTGCAATAGGGTGGCTAGATACGCAGTATTTT
>TRBJ1-1|13|-|TRBV6-6|-
CASRTAANTEAFF
TGTGCCAGCAGGACCGCGGCGAACACTGAAGCTTTCTTT
>TRBJ2-5|13|-|TRBV12-3/TRBV12-4|-
CASSLAWRETQYF
TGTGCCAGCAGTTTAGCGTGGAGGGAGACCCAGTACTTC
>TRBJ2-3|16|-|TRBV3-1|TRBD1
CASSQDGTGGGDTQYF
TGTGCCAGCAGCCAAGACGGGACAGGGGGCGGCGATACGCAGTATTTT
>TRBJ2-1|19|few|TRBV9|-
CASSGNNLPGGDPYNEQFF
TGTGCCAGCAGCGGAAATAATTTGCCAGGAGGGGACCCCTACAATGAGCAGTTCTTC
>TRBJ1-6|17|-|TRBV11-2|-
CASSLKEWRGEDSPLHF
TGTGCCAGCAGCTTAAAGGAATGGAGGGGCGAGGATTCACCCCTCCACTTT
>TRBJ2-1|17|-|TRBV5-1|TRBD2
CASSLAGTSGPLNEQFF
TGCGCCAGCAGCTTGGCCGGGACTAGCGGGCCTTTGAATGAGCAGTTCTTC
>TRBJ1-5|17|-|TRBV7-3|-
CAGRKTFCREMGSSQHF
TGTGCCGGCAGGAAGACTTTTTGCAGGGAGATGGGGTCATCCCAGCATTTT
>TRBJ2-5|15|-|TRBV5-1|-
CASSPLTEQGETQYF
TGCGCCAGCAGCCCCCTTACGGAGCAGGGGGAGACCCAGTACTTC
>TRBJ2-1|14|-|TRBV3-1|TRBD2
CASSLPSGEAEQFF
TGTGCCAGCAGCCTACCAAGCGGGGAGGCAGAGCAGTTCTTC
>TRBJ2-7|14|few|TRBV6-5|TRBD1
CASSYGGTGDEQYF
TGTGCCAGCAGTTACGGCGGGACAGGGGACGAGCAGTACTTC
>TRBJ2-7|14|-|TRBV6-1|-
CASRRPLNSYEQYF
TGTGCCAGCCGGAGGCCCTTGAATTCCTACGAGCAGTACTTC
>TRBJ2-5|12|few|TRBV20-1|-
CSAGGGGETQYF
TGCAGTGCTGGAGGGGGTGGGGAGACCCAGTACTTC
>TRBJ2-7|14|-|TRBV11-2|-
CASSYTGTMGEQYF
TGTGCCAGCAGCTACACTGGGACGATGGGTGAGCAGTACTTC
>TRBJ2-7|13|-|TRBV6-6|-
CASAAGPSNEQYF
TGTGCCAGCGCCGCCGGGCCGTCCAACGAGCAGTACTTC
>TRBJ2-7|15|-|TRBV6-6|-
CASSYSTGINYEQYF
TGTGCCAGCAGTTATTCAACAGGGATTAACTACGAGCAGTACTTC
>TRBJ2-1|14|-|TRBV10-3|TRBD2
CAISASGESNEQFF
TGTGCCATCAGTGCTAGCGGGGAGTCCAATGAGCAGTTCTTC
>TRBJ2-1|13|few|TRBV6-6|-
CAGSLSSYNEQFF
TGTGCAGGGAGCCTGAGCTCCTACAATGAGCAGTTCTTC
>TRBJ2-1|12|few|TRBV15|-
CATSRKKNEQFF
TGTGCCACCAGCAGAAAAAAGAATGAGCAGTTCTTC
>TRBJ2-5|14|few|TRBV7-7|-
CASSLSGGKETQYF
TGTGCTAGCAGCTTATCTGGGGGAAAAGAGACCCAGTACTTC
>TRBJ2-7|16|-|TRBV5-1|TRBD1
CASSRRPGQGSDEQYF
TGCGCCAGCAGCCGCAGACCGGGACAGGGGTCCGACGAGCAGTACTTC
>TRBJ2-7|15|few|TRBV20-1|TRBD2
CSATMTSGSGYEQYF
TGCAGTGCTACCATGACTAGCGGGAGTGGGTACGAGCAGTACTTC
>TRBJ2-5|15|-|TRBV9|-
CASSEIHMNQETRYF
TGTGCCAGCAGCGAGATCCACATGAACCAAGAGACCCGGTACTTC
>TRBJ2-1|13|few|TRBV10-3|-
CAISESIGEGEFF
TGTGCCATCAGTGAGTCGATCGGGGAAGGAGAGTTCTTC
>TRBJ2-5|15|-|TRBV28|TRBD1
CASSSLGQGAWEQYF
TGTGCCAGCAGTTCCCTAGGACAGGGGGCGTGGGAGCAGTACTTC
>TRBJ1-3|13|-|TRBV27|-
CASKTGSGNTIYF
TGTGCCAGTAAAACAGGGTCTGGAAACACCATATATTTT
>TRBJ2-5|13|-|TRBV6-7|TRBD2
CASTPTSKETQYF
TGTGCCAGCACCCCGACTAGCAAGGAGACCCAGTACTTC
>TRBJ1-4|11|-|TRBV30|-
CAWSGNEKLFF
TGTGCCTGGAGTGGGAATGAAAAACTGTTTTTT